One sample yielded the 27 T cell receptor beta chains listed below, sequenced in a study of shared clonotypes between healthy human individuals. The data were produced by immunoSEQ multiplex PCR, yet TCRdb's version contains in-frame clones alone and is incomplete. The sample shows about 1.1 million clones, approximately 80% of them seen only once. Sequencing was done on a sample of memory CD4+ T cells from PBMCs. Subset specified: CD45RA-negative fraction. The receptors derive from a young man in good health. Some clones in this sample may be carry-over from other donors' samples.

A word on this clone: Other nucleotide sequences in the sample specify the same CDR3. In DNA form, the CDR3 reads TGTGCCAGCAGCTTAGGACGGAACTATGGCTACACCTTC. It specifies CASSLGRNYGYTF. J is TRBJ1-2 and V is TRBV7-2, with D uncertain. In germline, CDR1 is SGHTA, CDR2 FQGNSA. The germline V and J ends were trimmed by 1 base and 2 bases, with 5 bases remaining between them. This CDR3 has 13 amino acids.

This clone came up a few times. The genes are TRBV27 and TRBJ1-1; D may be TRBD1 (5 bases). Trimming removed 6 bases from V and 1 base from J, with 12 bases in between. Germline CDR1 is MNHEY and CDR2 is SMNVEV (reference sequence). The CDR3 has 14 amino acids. CDR3 DNA: TGTGCCAGCAGCTTCGACAGAACGAACACTGAAGCTTTCTTT. This encodes CASSFDRTNTEAFF.

This clone was recorded a few times. The chain recombines TRBV30 with TRBJ1-5; TRBD1 is a possible D gene (5 bases). The CDR3 is 16 residues long. Germline-derived CDR1 and CDR2 are GTSNPN and SVGIG (reference sequence). With 0 bases removed from V and 0 bases from J, the gap between germline ends came to 12 bases. In DNA, the CDR3 is TGTGCCTGGAGTGTAGGGGCCACCTATAGCAATCAGCCCCAGCATTTT. Amino acid sequence: CAWSVGATYSNQPQHF.

The chain is built from TRBV29-1 and TRBJ2-4; TRBD2 agrees at 7 bases. The germline CDR1 and CDR2 sequences are SQVTM and ANQGSEA. The CDR3 extends over 15 amino acids. V trimming: 1 base; J trimming: 7 bases; junction bases outside the gene matches: 10. Here the CDR3 reads CSVEGGGWGSNIQYF. The DNA of the CDR3 is TGCAGCGTTGAAGGGGGAGGGTGGGGGTCGAACATTCAGTACTTC.

The chain is built from TRBV9 and TRBJ1-2; D uncertain. The germline gives CDR1 SGDLS, CDR2 YYNGEE. Trimming cost V 0 bases and J 2 bases, with 17 bases left between them. CDR3 length equals 17 residues. CDR3 residues: CASSVALRSGENYGYTF. CDR3 DNA: TGTGCCAGCAGCGTAGCTTTGAGGAGCGGAGAAAACTATGGCTACACCTTC.

V is TRBV11-1 and J is TRBJ2-1; a weak D match, TRBD1 (6 bases). CDR3 length: 13 amino acids. V lost 4 bases and J lost 7, with 11 bases in between. Germline V gives CDR1 SGHAT, CDR2 FQDESV (reference sequence). CDR3 coding DNA: TGTGCCAGCAGCTCTTTTACAGGGAATGAGCAGTTCTTC. This gives the protein CASSSFTGNEQFF.

This clone was detected once. J is TRBJ2-3 and V is TRBV7-2, with 13 bases fitting TRBD2. The V gene end was trimmed by 6 bases and the J gene end by 8 bases; junction bases not matched to a gene: 11. This CDR3 region has 16 residues. Germline assignment: CDR1 SGHTA and CDR2 FQGNSA. In DNA form, the CDR3 reads TGTGCCAGCAGTCACGATACTAGCGGGGGGGGTGGTACGCAGTATTTT. Translating gives CASSHDTSGGGGTQYF.

The gene calls are TRBV7-3 and TRBJ2-1; D is perhaps TRBD1 (6 bases). This CDR3 contains 13 residues. V lost 5 bases, J lost 5 bases, and 10 bases lay in between. Per germline, CDR1 SGHTA and CDR2 FQGTGA. CDR3 nucleotides: TGTGCCAGCAGCCGGGACACCCACAATGAGCAGTTCTTC. Residues: CASSRDTHNEQFF.

A few counts support this clone. The rearrangement joins TRBV27 to TRBJ2-3; 7 positions match TRBD2. The CDR3 is made up of 18 amino acids. Germline V lookup: CDR1 MNHEY, CDR2 SMNVEV (reference sequence). The V and J ends lost 2 bases and 4 bases, in that order; junction bases with no gene match: 15. The CDR3, as DNA: TGTGCCAGCAGTTTACGGGGTCCTGCGGGAGTGGCTTCAGATACGCAGTATTTT. This sequence encodes CASSLRGPAGVASDTQYF.

The chain employs TRBV18 and TRBJ2-2; 7 bases line up with TRBD2. Germline V gene lookup returns CDR1 KGHSH and CDR2 LQKENI. This CDR3 contains 17 residues. V shed 5 bases, J shed 6 bases, and the junction held 15 bases outside the gene matches. The CDR3: CASSSRGSGSAAGELFF. CDR3 coding DNA: TGTGCCAGCTCATCAAGGGGTAGCGGGTCCGCGGCCGGGGAGCTGTTTTTT.

This chain joins TRBV5-4 and TRBJ2-3; 8 bases match TRBD2. CDR1 and CDR2 from the germline V gene are SGHNT and YYREEE (reference sequence). The CDR3 is 14 residues long. J lost 2 bases, V lost 4 bases, and 3 bases had no gene match. CDR3 sequence reads: CASSGTSATDTQYF. Written as DNA, the CDR3 is TGTGCCAGCAGCGGGACTAGTGCCACAGATACGCAGTATTTT.

The V call is TRBV2, the J call TRBJ2-1; tentatively, D is TRBD1 or TRBD2 (5 bases each). Germline V gene data show CDR1 as SNHLY and CDR2 as FYNNEI. Trimming removed 6 bases at V and 0 bases at J, with 18 bases between. The CDR3 consists of 17 residues. CDR3: CASSGLSGAGSYNEQFF. CDR3 DNA sequence: TGTGCCAGCAGCGGATTGAGTGGGGCGGGCTCCTACAATGAGCAGTTCTTC.

The CDR3 loop is CSVEELATDTQYF. The CDR3 coding sequence is TGCAGCGTTGAAGAGTTAGCCACAGATACGCAGTATTTT. J is TRBJ2-3 and V is TRBV29-1; the D is unclear. Germline values: CDR1 SQVTM, CDR2 ANQGSEA. The CDR3 loop spans 13 amino acids. Trimming pared 0 bases from V and 2 bases from J, leaving 6 bases between.

The rearrangement links TRBV5-1 to TRBJ2-7; TRBD2 agrees at 8 bases. Losses at the gene ends were 1 base for V and 3 bases for J; bases not matched to a gene: 6. The germline CDR1 and CDR2 sequences are SGHRS and YFSETQ. The CDR3 is 15 residues long. This CDR3 reads CASSLSTGGFYEQYF. Here the CDR3 DNA reads TGCGCCAGCAGCTTGTCTACGGGAGGGTTCTACGAGCAGTACTTC.

This clone was detected once. This chain joins TRBV27 and TRBJ2-5; 8 nucleotides line up with TRBD2. CDR3 length: 17 residues. The V and J ends lost 2 bases and 3 bases, in that order; junction bases with no gene match: 11. Germline assignment: CDR1 MNHEY and CDR2 SMNVEV (reference sequence). The CDR3 region has the DNA TGTGCCAGCAGTTTACGGTACCGGGGGGGGATTGAAGAGACCCAGTACTTC. Protein product: CASSLRYRGGIEETQYF.

As concerns this clone: Being one base from a much bigger clone, this may be a read error. The chain carries TRBV7-8 and TRBJ2-1; D is unclear. From germline, CDR1 is SGHVS and CDR2 FQNEAQ. CDR3 length equals 13 residues. The V and J ends lost 5 bases and 5 bases respectively, with 10 bases between them. The CDR3 DNA sequence: TGTGCCAGCAGCCCCGGACGCAACAATGAGCAGTTCTTC. Translating gives CASSPGRNNEQFF. Combining the CDR3 with reference TRBV7-8 and TRBJ2-1 gives the whole variable domain GAGVSQSPRYKVAKRGQDVALRCDPISGHVSLFWYQQALGQGPEFLTYFQNEAQLDKSGLPSDRFFAERPEGSVSTLKIQRTQQEDSAVYLCASSPGRNNEQFFGPGTRLTVL.

The chain couples TRBV7-2 to TRBJ1-5; tentative D call: TRBD1 (5 bases). Germline V gene data show CDR1 as SGHTA and CDR2 as FQGNSA. V dropped 1 base and J dropped 5 bases, with 9 bases sitting between them. This CDR3 region has 14 residues. The CDR3 is CASSLDTGDQPQHF. Here the CDR3 DNA reads TGTGCCAGCAGCTTAGACACAGGAGATCAGCCCCAGCATTTT.

The J gene is TRBJ2-6, the V gene TRBV6-1, with a tentative D call TRBD2 (5 bases). The V gene's germline CDR1 is MNHNS and CDR2 SASEGT. The CDR3 is 16 residues long. V lost 4 bases to trimming and J lost 0 bases, with 10 bases between them. CDR3: CASSGGSLSGANVLTF. The CDR3 coding sequence is TGTGCCAGCAGTGGCGGGTCCCTCTCTGGGGCCAACGTCCTGACTTTC.

This clone was counted between two and nine times. The V call is TRBV25-1, the J call TRBJ1-4; D possibly corresponds to TRBD1 (6 bases). Germline V gene data show CDR1 as MGHDK and CDR2 as SYGVNS. Between the trimmed V and J ends, which lost 5 bases and 8 bases, there was a span of 18 bases. The CDR3 consists of 15 residues. The CDR3, as DNA: TGTGCCAGCAGTCCAATGACAGGATTTGGGGAAAAACTGTTTTTT. Amino acids: CASSPMTGFGEKLFF. Together with reference TRBV25-1 and TRBJ1-4, the CDR3 gives the full variable domain: EADIYQTPRYLVIGTGKKITLECSQTMGHDKMYWYQQDPGMELHLIHYSYGVNSTEKGDLSSESTVSRIRTEHFPLTLESARPSHTSQYLCASSPMTGFGEKLFFGSGTQLSVL.

V and J are TRBV7-8 and TRBJ1-4; a possible D gene is TRBD1 (5 bases). V dropped 5 bases and J dropped 7 bases, with 17 bases sitting between them. CDR1 is SGHVS and CDR2 is FQNEAQ in the germline V gene. The CDR3 is made up of 15 amino acids. The CDR3 nucleotides are TGTGCCAGCAGCGCTTTCTCGAGGGGCGGTGAAAAACTGTTTTTT. It encodes CASSAFSRGGEKLFF.

The V and J genes are TRBV7-6 and TRBJ2-1; D unclear. The CDR3 consists of 11 residues. Germline V gene data show CDR1 as SGHVS and CDR2 as FNYEAQ. V lost 7 bases to trimming and J lost 6 bases, with 7 bases between them. Written as DNA, the CDR3 is TGTGCCAGCATGGCCTCCAATGAGCAGTTCTTC. It specifies CASMASNEQFF.

J is TRBJ2-1 and V is TRBV18; D might be TRBD1 or TRBD2, each matching 6 bases. With 0 bases removed from V and 8 bases from J, the gap between germline ends came to 20 bases. CDR1 is KGHSH, CDR2 LQKENI, per germline. The CDR3 totals 17 residues. The CDR3 DNA follows: TGTGCCAGCTCACCACCGGCCAGGTGGGGGGCCGGGGATGAGCAGTTCTTC. Its protein is CASSPPARWGAGDEQFF.

Comment on this clone: Other DNA sequences of this sample code for an identical CDR3. The genes are TRBV5-4 and TRBJ1-2; D remains unclear. This CDR3 comprises 12 residues. Trimming cost V 0 bases and J 8 bases, with 8 bases left between them. Per the germline V gene, CDR1 is SGHNT and CDR2 is YYREEE (reference sequence). The CDR3 reads CASSLDGYGYTF. The CDR3, as DNA: TGTGCCAGCAGCTTGGACGGTTACGGCTACACCTTC.

The gene calls are TRBV19 and TRBJ1-2; D may be TRBD1 (6 bases). CDR3 length equals 13 residues. Germline V gives CDR1 LNHDA, CDR2 SQIVND (reference sequence). V gave up 6 bases and J gave up 4 bases, with 12 bases separating them. The CDR3 sequence is CASRNTGIYGYTF. In DNA, the CDR3 is TGTGCCAGTAGAAACACAGGGATCTATGGCTACACCTTC. Complete variable domain (other parts from reference TRBV19 and TRBJ1-2): DGGITQSPKYLFRKEGQNVTLSCEQNLNHDAMYWYRQDPGQGLRLIYYSQIVNDFQKGDIAEGYSVSREKKESFPLTVTSAQKNPTAFYLCASRNTGIYGYTFGSGTRLTVV.

This clone was found a few times. Different DNA sequences within this sample yield the same CDR3. The V gene is TRBV7-2, the J gene TRBJ1-1, with D unclear. Germline lookup yields CDR1 SGHTA and CDR2 FQGNSA. V lost 1 base to trimming and J lost 2 bases, with 5 bases between them. This CDR3 is 13 amino acids long. CDR3 loop: CASSLVRNTEAFF. The CDR3 nucleotides are TGTGCCAGCAGCTTAGTGCGCAACACTGAAGCTTTCTTT.

The chain has TRBV15 and TRBJ2-2; 9 bases map to TRBD2. Per the germline V gene, CDR1 is LNHNV and CDR2 is YYDKDF (reference sequence). The V gene end was trimmed by 0 bases and the J gene end by 9 bases; junction bases not matched to a gene: 5. The CDR3 is made up of 15 amino acids. CDR3 protein: CATSREAAGGRELFF. CDR3 nucleotides: TGTGCCACCAGCAGAGAGGCAGCGGGAGGTAGGGAGCTGTTTTTT.

This chain uses TRBV9 with TRBJ2-3, with D possibly TRBD1 on 6 matching bases. The V end was cut by 2 bases, the J end by 6 bases, with 7 bases between. The CDR3 runs to 12 residues. In germline, CDR1 is SGDLS, CDR2 YYNGEE. The CDR3 here is CASSVRGDTQYF. Here the CDR3 DNA reads TGTGCCAGCAGCGTTAGGGGGGATACGCAGTATTTT.